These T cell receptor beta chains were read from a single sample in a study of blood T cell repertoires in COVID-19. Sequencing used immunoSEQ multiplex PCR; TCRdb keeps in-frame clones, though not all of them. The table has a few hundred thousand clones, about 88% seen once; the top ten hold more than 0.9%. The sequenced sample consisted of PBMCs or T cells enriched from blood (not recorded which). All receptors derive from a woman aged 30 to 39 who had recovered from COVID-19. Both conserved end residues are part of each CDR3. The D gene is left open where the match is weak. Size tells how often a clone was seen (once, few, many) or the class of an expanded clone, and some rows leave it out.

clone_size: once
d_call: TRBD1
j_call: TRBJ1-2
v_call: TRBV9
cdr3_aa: CASTNPRGDNYGYTF
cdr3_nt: TGTGCCAGCACCAACCCCAGGGGGGATAACTATGGCTACACCTTC

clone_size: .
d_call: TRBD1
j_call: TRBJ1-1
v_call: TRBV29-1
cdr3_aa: CSGLDRMNTEAFF
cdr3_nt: TGCAGCGGCCTGGACAGGATGAACACTGAAGCTTTCTTT

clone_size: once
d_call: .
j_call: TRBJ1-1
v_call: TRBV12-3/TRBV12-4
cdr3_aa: CASSWGPNTEAFF
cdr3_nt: TGTGCCAGCAGTTGGGGCCCGAACACTGAAGCTTTCTTT

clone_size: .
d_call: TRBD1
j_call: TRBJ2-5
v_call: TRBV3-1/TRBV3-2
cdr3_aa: CASSQGRTGLQETQYF
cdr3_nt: TGTGCCAGCAGCCAAGGCCGGACAGGACTCCAAGAGACCCAGTACTTC

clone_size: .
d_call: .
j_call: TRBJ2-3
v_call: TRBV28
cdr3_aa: CASSLGQLDTQYF
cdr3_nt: TGTGCCAGCAGTCTTGGACAGTTGGATACGCAGTATTTT

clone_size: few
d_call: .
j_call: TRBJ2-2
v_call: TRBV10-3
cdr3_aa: CAISEEVTGELFF
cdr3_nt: TGTGCCATCAGTGAAGAGGTAACCGGGGAGCTGTTTTTT

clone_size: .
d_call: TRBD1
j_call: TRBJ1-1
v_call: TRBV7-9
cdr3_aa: CASSLGTGFGEAFF
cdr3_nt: TGTGCCAGCAGCTTAGGGACAGGGTTCGGTGAAGCTTTCTTT

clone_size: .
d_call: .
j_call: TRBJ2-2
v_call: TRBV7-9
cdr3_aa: CASSLEGPGELFF
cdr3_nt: TGTGCCAGCAGCTTGGAGGGGCCCGGGGAGCTGTTTTTT

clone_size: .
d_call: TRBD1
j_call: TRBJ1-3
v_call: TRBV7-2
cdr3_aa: CASSGGDREGNTIYF
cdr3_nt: TGTGCCAGCAGCGGCGGGGACAGGGAGGGAAACACCATATATTTT

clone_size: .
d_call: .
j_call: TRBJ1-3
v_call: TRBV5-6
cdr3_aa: CASSLVVGAVTTIYF
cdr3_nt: TGTGCCAGCAGCTTGGTGGTGGGGGCAGTAACCACCATATATTTT

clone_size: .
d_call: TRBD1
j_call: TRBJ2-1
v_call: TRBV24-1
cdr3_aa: CATSDLDRDRANNEQFF
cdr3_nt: TGTGCCACCAGTGATTTGGACCGGGACAGGGCAAACAATGAGCAGTTCTTC

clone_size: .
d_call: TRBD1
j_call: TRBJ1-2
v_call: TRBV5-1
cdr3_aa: CASSLSGQGARGYTF
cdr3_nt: TGCGCCAGCAGCTTGTCGGGACAGGGGGCTAGGGGCTACACCTTC

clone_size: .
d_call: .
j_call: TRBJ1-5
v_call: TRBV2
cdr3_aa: CASHRLSGGQPQHF
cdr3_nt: TGTGCCAGCCACCGACTGTCTGGGGGGCAGCCCCAGCATTTT

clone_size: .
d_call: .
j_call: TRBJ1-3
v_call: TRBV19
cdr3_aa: CASSIVPGNTIYF
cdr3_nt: TGTGCCAGTAGTATCGTTCCTGGAAACACCATATATTTT

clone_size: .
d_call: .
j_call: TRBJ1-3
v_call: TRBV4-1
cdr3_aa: CASSPGDRGTIYF
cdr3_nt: TGCGCCAGCAGTCCGGGAGACCGGGGCACCATATATTTT

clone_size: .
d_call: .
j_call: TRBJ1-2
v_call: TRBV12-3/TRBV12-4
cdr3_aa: CASSSKAFYGYTF
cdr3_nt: TGTGCCAGCAGTTCAAAAGCATTCTATGGCTACACCTTC

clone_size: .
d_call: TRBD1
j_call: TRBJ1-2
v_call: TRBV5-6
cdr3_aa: CASSLGQGRGYTF
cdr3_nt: TGTGCCAGCAGCTTGGGACAGGGACGTGGCTACACCTTC

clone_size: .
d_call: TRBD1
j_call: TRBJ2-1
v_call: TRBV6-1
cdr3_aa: CASSEGWGQGSYNEQFF
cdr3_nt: TGTGCCAGCAGTGAAGGGTGGGGACAGGGCTCCTACAATGAGCAGTTCTTC

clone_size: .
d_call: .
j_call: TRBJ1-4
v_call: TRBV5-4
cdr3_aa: CASSPQGRGTTTNEKLFF
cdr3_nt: TGTGCCAGCAGCCCCCAAGGGAGGGGCACCACAACTAATGAAAAACTGTTTTTT

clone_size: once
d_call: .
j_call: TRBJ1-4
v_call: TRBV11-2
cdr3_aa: CASSSLIAATNEKLFF
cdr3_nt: TGTGCCAGCAGCTCCCTAATAGCGGCAACTAATGAAAAACTGTTTTTT

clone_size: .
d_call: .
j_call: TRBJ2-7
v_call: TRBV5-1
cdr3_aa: CASKTGGHFPLSSYEQYF
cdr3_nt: TGCGCCAGCAAAACGGGGGGACACTTCCCGTTGAGCTCCTACGAGCAGTACTTC

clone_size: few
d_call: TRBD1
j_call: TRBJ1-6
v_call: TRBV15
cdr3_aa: CATAGGGTGNSPLHF
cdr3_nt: TGTGCCACCGCGGGAGGAGGGACAGGGAATTCACCCCTCCACTTT

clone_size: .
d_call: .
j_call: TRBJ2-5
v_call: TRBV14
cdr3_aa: CASGSGRETQYF
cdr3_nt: TGTGCCAGCGGGTCGGGGAGAGAGACCCAGTACTTC

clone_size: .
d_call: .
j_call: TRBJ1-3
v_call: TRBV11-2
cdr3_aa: CASSLLPTGSGNTIYF
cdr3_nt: TGTGCCAGCAGCCTTCTACCTACAGGGTCTGGAAACACCATATATTTT

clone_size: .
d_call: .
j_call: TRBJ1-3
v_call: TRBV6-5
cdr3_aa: CASGRLGGAGNTIYF
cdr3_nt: TGTGCCAGCGGTCGGTTAGGGGGAGCTGGAAACACCATATATTTT

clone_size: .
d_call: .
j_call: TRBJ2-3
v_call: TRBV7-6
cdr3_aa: CASSLLGPVPTDTQYF
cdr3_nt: TGTGCCAGCAGCCTCCTAGGCCCCGTCCCCACAGATACGCAGTATTTT

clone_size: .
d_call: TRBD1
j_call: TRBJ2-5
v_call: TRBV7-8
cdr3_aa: CASSFSGGGYQETQYF
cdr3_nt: TGTGCCAGCAGTTTTTCAGGGGGCGGCTACCAAGAGACCCAGTACTTC

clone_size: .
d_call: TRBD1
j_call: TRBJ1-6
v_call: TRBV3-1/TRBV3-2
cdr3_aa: CASSQVGDRLNSPLHF
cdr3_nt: TGTGCCAGCAGCCAAGTGGGGGACAGGCTGAATTCACCCCTCCACTTT

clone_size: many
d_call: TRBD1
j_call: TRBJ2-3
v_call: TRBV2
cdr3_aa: CASTGGVSTDTQYF
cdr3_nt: TGTGCCAGTACAGGGGGCGTGAGCACAGATACGCAGTATTTT

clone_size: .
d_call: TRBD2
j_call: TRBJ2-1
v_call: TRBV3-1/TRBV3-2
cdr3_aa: CASSQGLALLEQFF
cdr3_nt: TGTGCCAGCAGCCAAGGACTAGCGTTGCTTGAGCAGTTCTTC

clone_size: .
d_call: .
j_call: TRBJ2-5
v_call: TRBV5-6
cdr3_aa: CASSLGAHETQYF
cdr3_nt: TGTGCCAGCAGCTTGGGGGCTCACGAGACCCAGTACTTC

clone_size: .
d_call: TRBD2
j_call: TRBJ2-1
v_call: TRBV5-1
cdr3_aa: CASSPAGLLAGHEQFF
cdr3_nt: TGCGCCAGCAGCCCCGCCGGATTACTAGCGGGGCATGAGCAGTTCTTC

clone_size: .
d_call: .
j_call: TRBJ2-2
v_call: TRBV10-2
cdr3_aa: CASRIYRIGNTGELFF
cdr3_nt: TGCGCCAGCAGGATCTACAGGATTGGAAACACCGGGGAGCTGTTTTTT

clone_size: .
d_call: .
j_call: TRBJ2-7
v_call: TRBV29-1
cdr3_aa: CSVVQGTYEQYF
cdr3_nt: TGCAGCGTTGTGCAGGGAACCTACGAGCAGTACTTC

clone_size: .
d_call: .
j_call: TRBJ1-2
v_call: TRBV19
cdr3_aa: CATQRQVGAACTF
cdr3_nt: TGTGCCACGCAGAGGCAAGTGGGTGCTGCCTGTACCTTC